Sequencing of this T cell receptor (beta chain) was carried out in a study of cytomegalovirus exposure and HLA in healthy donors (dated by TCRdb to about 2017). For context, the study as a whole: According to a later analysis, the 110 or so validation repertoires were produced on the same platform as the 666 repertoires of the first cohort. High-throughput TCR immunosequencing, statistical association of individual TCRs with disease status, and machine learning were combined to predict cytomegalovirus infection status. The study aimed to test whether cataloging public T cell receptors could reveal signatures of past pathogen exposure. A separate validation cohort of 100 to 150 different subjects was used in addition to the approximately 700-subject first cohort. Points the paper makes about the study in general: While some public TCRs were present in many individuals, most TCR sequences turned up only very rarely across donors. It was suggested by the authors that the approach could potentially be generalized to other disease states and immunological phenotypes. The validation cohort had no HLA typing available for a later analysis, so co-occurrence within that cohort was assessed over all 120 or so repertoires. The study listed 150 to 200 TCR beta chains as associated with cytomegalovirus. The classifier was reported to diagnose cytomegalovirus status with high specificity and sensitivity in both the original and validation cohorts. In vitro tests confirmed that three of the cytomegalovirus-associated TCR beta chains recognize cytomegalovirus antigens. Of the cluster scores, approximately 95% were above 0 in a later analysis, which found that TCRs clustered in the first cohort also tended to co-occur in the approximately 120 validation repertoires.

The donors belonged to the validation cohort of over a hundred subjects, which was separate from the approximately 680-subject first cohort. V and J are truncated by 7 bases and 7 bases respectively, leaving an intervening sequence of 18 bases. Reading from cysteine to phenylalanine, the CDR3 counts 15 amino acids. CDR3 DNA only is kept here, 45 bases in frame from base 1. The germline V gene gives CDR1 as SGHRS and CDR2 as YFSETQ. The method was the immunoSEQ multiplex PCR assay. Regarding the original processing steps: A statistical classification framework was built for diagnosing cytomegalovirus status from the catalog of TCR beta chain sequences. Entries here come from immuneACCESS through TCRdb and include only in-frame sequences with V and J called. Some clones fail to appear in such tables; in the studies checked, an unresolved V gene covers under half of the shortfall, and the cause of the remainder is unknown. V, J and clone size derive from that table, while D and trimming were established from the DNA sequence. Counted in this sample were over 250,000 clones; approximately 90% of them appeared once. The ten largest clones represent roughly 1.2% of the sample.

As to this clone: The target of this receptor is not known. Base qualities are not provided; no much larger clone lies one nucleotide away.

The TCR originated in a woman in her twenties or thirties in good health and CMV-seropositive. Specimen: PBMCs. The rearrangement joined TRBV5-1 to TRBJ1-6, with TRBD1 as a weak D call on 6 bases. The DNA reads TGCGCCAGCGGACCCACAGGGACGGGGAATTCACCCCTCCACTTT. It translates to CASGPTGTGNSPLHF.